The subject of this entry is one T cell receptor (beta chain). The sample belongs to a study of blood T cell repertoires in COVID-19. About the research overall: From the United States, Italy and Spain came samples of acute and convalescent COVID-19. The analysed material was cDNA or gDNA that came from T cells, B-cell-depleted T cells, or PBMCs.

Original processing notes: Estimates of nucleated cell counts were drawn from the amplification of reference gene primers. Here immunoSEQ multiplex PCR was the method, and the copy in TCRdb shows in-frame clones only, minus some. V, J and clone size are those of that table, while D and trimming were read from the DNA. The sample lists 100,000 to 150,000 clones, 75% to 90% occurring once. Seattle patients were enrolled during active infection and followed longitudinally. This CDR3 comprises 16 residues. V shed 0 bases, J shed 0 bases, and the junction held 4 bases outside the gene matches. Germline lookup yields CDR1 SGHRS and CDR2 YFSETQ.

This chain joins TRBV5-1 and TRBJ1-1; TRBD1 aligns across 8 bases. The sequenced material came from peripheral blood. The sequence came from a woman of 80 years or more with COVID-19, enrolled during active disease. In DNA, the CDR3 is TGCGCCAGCAGCTTGGACCCGGGACAGGTGAACACTGAAGCTTTCTTT. It is translated as CASSLDPGQVNTEAFF.